One and the same sample provided the 20 T cell receptor beta chains below, sequenced in a study of blood T cell repertoires in COVID-19. The protocol was immunoSEQ multiplex PCR, while the TCRdb copy is restricted to in-frame clones and leaves out a portion. The data contain 100,000 to 130,000 clones, roughly 84% of them seen just once; the ten biggest clones take up 4% to 5.5%. The sample comprised peripheral blood. These receptors all come from a human donor in a cohort sampled during active COVID-19.

V gene TRBV19 combines with J gene TRBJ2-1; possible D gene TRBD2, 5 bases. The CDR3 length is 15 residues. Germline V gene sequence: CDR1 LNHDA, CDR2 SQIVND (reference sequence). V dropped 2 bases and J dropped 4 bases, with 12 bases sitting between them. The CDR3 nucleotides are TGTGCCAGTAGTATACAGAGCGGAGGTTACAATGAGCAGTTCTTC. It specifies CASSIQSGGYNEQFF. The variable domain in full, with the rest retrieved from reference TRBV19 and TRBJ2-1, is DGGITQSPKYLFRKEGQNVTLSCEQNLNHDAMYWYRQDPGQGLRLIYYSQIVNDFQKGDIAEGYSVSREKKESFPLTVTSAQKNPTAFYLCASSIQSGGYNEQFFGPGTRLTVL.

Regarding this clone: This same CDR3 is encoded by further DNA sequences in the sample. DNA for the CDR3: TGTGCCAGCTCACCGGGGCAGGGAGAGACCCAGTACTTC. Its translation: CASSPGQGETQYF. The V and J genes are TRBV18 and TRBJ2-5; maybe TRBD1 (5 bases). This CDR3 region has 13 residues. The germline V and J ends were trimmed by 3 bases and 4 bases, with 9 bases remaining between them. The germline V gene has CDR1 KGHSH and CDR2 LQKENI.

The chain combines TRBV5-8 with TRBJ2-2; TRBD1 aligns across 10 bases. The V gene's germline CDR1 is SGHTS and CDR2 YDEGEE. The CDR3 is 18 residues long. The V and J ends lost 4 bases and 5 bases, in that order; junction bases with no gene match: 14. The CDR3: CASSILDRGQAGTGELFF. The CDR3 DNA follows: TGTGCCAGCAGCATCCTAGACAGGGGGCAAGCAGGGACCGGGGAGCTGTTTTTT.

V is TRBV5-4 and J is TRBJ1-1, with a possible D match to TRBD1 (5 bases). The V and J ends lost 0 bases and 1 base respectively, with 13 bases between them. The CDR3 spans 16 residues. Germline V CDR1 and CDR2: SGHNT, YYREEE (reference sequence). In nucleotides, the CDR3 is TGTGCCAGCAGCTTGGAACAGGAGATGTCGAACACTGAAGCTTTCTTT. Translating gives CASSLEQEMSNTEAFF.

The rearrangement uses TRBV12-5 and TRBJ2-2; a weak D match, TRBD1 (6 bases). The CDR3 runs 14 residues. V gave up 5 bases and J gave up 1 base, with 8 bases separating them. Per germline, CDR1 LGHNT and CDR2 FRNRAP. CDR3 region: CASGPQGNTGELFF. The CDR3 DNA follows: TGTGCTAGTGGTCCACAGGGGAACACCGGGGAGCTGTTTTTT.

The table lists this clone with a count of one. The V call is TRBV19, the J call TRBJ2-7; 9 nucleotides agree with TRBD2. Germline lookup yields CDR1 LNHDA and CDR2 SQIVND (reference sequence). The CDR3 runs to 17 residues. The junction had 7 bases not matched to a gene; V was cut back by 1 base and J by 0 bases. CDR3 protein: CASSIASGRTSSYEQYF. CDR3 DNA sequence: TGTGCCAGTAGTATAGCGAGCGGGAGGACGAGCTCCTACGAGCAGTACTTC.

This chain connects TRBV3-1 (or the pseudogene TRBV3-2) to TRBJ2-3, with D tentatively TRBD2 (5 bases). Germline CDR1 and CDR2: LGHDT and YNNKEL (reference sequence). The CDR3 sequence is 16 residues long. V dropped 0 bases and J dropped 1 base, with 11 bases sitting between them. As DNA, the CDR3 is TGTGCCAGCAGCCAAGAGCGGCTAGCCCGCACAGATACGCAGTATTTT. Translation gives CASSQERLARTDTQYF.

This rearrangement joins TRBV5-5 to TRBJ2-7; D possibly corresponds to TRBD2 (6 bases). V was clipped by 3 bases and J by 7 bases, with 20 bases between them. This CDR3 spans 15 amino acids. Germline V gene sequence: CDR1 SGHKS, CDR2 YYEKEE (reference sequence). The CDR3 DNA follows: TGTGCCAGCAGCTCCGGTAGCGGAATGCTACAGGAGCAGTACTTC. It is translated as CASSSGSGMLQEQYF.

The J gene is TRBJ1-5, the V gene TRBV27; TRBD1 matches at 7 bases. The V gene's germline CDR1 is MNHEY and CDR2 SMNVEV (reference sequence). Trimming removed 6 bases from V and 6 bases from J; junction bases left unmatched: 11. The CDR3 spans 15 residues. CDR3 sequence reads: CASSLEQGIFQPQHF. In nucleotides, the CDR3 is TGTGCCAGCAGCCTTGAACAGGGGATCTTTCAGCCCCAGCATTTT.

V gene TRBV28 combines with J gene TRBJ1-5, with no clear D. The CDR3 length is 14 residues. The V gene lost 5 bases and the J gene lost 0 bases, with 8 bases spanning the gap. The V gene's germline CDR1 is MDHEN and CDR2 SYDVKM. CDR3 bases: TGTGCCAGCAGTCCCTTCTCTAGCAATCAGCCCCAGCATTTT. This codes for CASSPFSSNQPQHF.

The chain has TRBV27 and TRBJ2-7; 8 bases line up with TRBD1. The CDR3 is 14 amino acids. The germline V gene has CDR1 MNHEY and CDR2 SMNVEV (reference sequence). V shed 5 bases, J shed 1 base, and the junction held 4 bases outside the gene matches. CDR3 amino acids: CASSRDRGSYEQYF. The CDR3, as DNA: TGTGCCAGCAGTCGCGACAGGGGTTCCTACGAGCAGTACTTC.

The V call is TRBV7-7, the J call TRBJ2-5, with TRBD2 identical over 10 bases. Unmatched junction bases numbered 8, after V lost 5 bases and J lost 2 bases. Per germline, CDR1 SSHAT and CDR2 FNYEAQ (reference sequence). The CDR3 is 16 residues long. The CDR3 DNA reads TGTGCCAGCAGCCTGGGGACTAGCGTAGTTCAAGAGACCCAGTACTTC. Translated, it gives CASSLGTSVVQETQYF.

J is TRBJ1-5 and V is TRBV30; D remains unclear. This CDR3 has 15 residues. V shed 0 bases and J shed 1 base, with 10 bases lying between them. Germline lookup yields CDR1 GTSNPN and CDR2 SVGIG (reference sequence). CDR3 nucleotides: TGTGCCTGGAGTGTAAAGCCCTTAAGCAATCAGCCCCAGCATTTT. It codes for CAWSVKPLSNQPQHF.

This sequence joins TRBV27 and TRBJ2-2; D is undetermined. Germline values: CDR1 MNHEY, CDR2 SMNVEV (reference sequence). Deletions cut 0 bases from V and 8 bases from J, with 13 bases between. This CDR3 comprises 15 residues. The CDR3 sequence is CASSLSNLVEGELFF. CDR3 DNA: TGTGCCAGCAGTTTATCGAACCTAGTAGAGGGGGAGCTGTTTTTT.

The V gene is TRBV9, the J gene TRBJ1-1; TRBD1 matches 8 bases. Germline assignment: CDR1 SGDLS and CDR2 YYNGEE. The J segment lost 11 bases and the V segment lost 3 bases, leaving 6 bases of the junction unmatched. The CDR3 extends over 12 amino acids. The CDR3 sequence: CASSGGQGRAFF. The CDR3 DNA follows: TGTGCCAGCAGCGGAGGACAGGGCAGGGCTTTCTTT.

The chain is built from TRBV7-3 and TRBJ1-1; D is possibly TRBD1 (5 bases). The germline V gene has CDR1 SGHTA and CDR2 FQGTGA. The CDR3 runs 15 residues. V lost 0 bases, J lost 7 bases, and 15 bases lay in between. The CDR3 bases are TGTGCCAGCAGCTTAACGTCAGGGAAGGTCGGTGAAGCTTTCTTT. Encoded protein: CASSLTSGKVGEAFF.

The CDR3 region is CASSQGGGGLAASSYEQYF. The CDR3 bases are TGTGCCAGCAGCCAGGGCGGGGGGGGTCTCGCGGCCTCCTCCTACGAGCAGTACTTC. The rearrangement uses TRBV4-2 and TRBJ2-7, with TRBD2 matching 9 bases. The CDR3 spans 19 residues. CDR1 LGHNA and CDR2 YNFKEQ come from the germline V gene. V shed 3 bases and J 0 bases; nucleotides not matched to a gene: 15.

The chain combines TRBV19 with TRBJ1-6; the D gene is possibly TRBD1 (6 bases). Trimming stripped 2 bases from V and 6 bases from J, with 14 bases between. This CDR3 contains 16 residues. Germline V gene sequence: CDR1 LNHDA, CDR2 SQIVND (reference sequence). The DNA for the CDR3 is TGTGCCAGTAGTATACAACAGGGTGTTGGTAATTCACCCCTCCACTTT. It is translated as CASSIQQGVGNSPLHF.

The chain uses TRBV7-2 and TRBJ1-2; TRBD1 matches at 7 bases. Germline CDR1 is SGHTA and CDR2 is FQGNSA. V dropped 4 bases and J dropped 8; count of bases not matched to a gene: 10. The CDR3 has 14 amino acids. CDR3 nucleotide sequence: TGTGCCAGCAGCTCAAATGGACAGGCGGGAGGCTACACCTTC. Its protein is CASSSNGQAGGYTF.

This clone has a handful of counts. The chain employs TRBV5-6 and TRBJ2-1; 7 bases agree with TRBD1. Trimming took 1 base from V and 0 from J; bases not matched to a gene: 4. Germline-derived CDR1 and CDR2 are SGHDT and YYEEEE. This CDR3 has 16 amino acids. The CDR3 is CASSLTGASSYNEQFF. Written as DNA, the CDR3 is TGTGCCAGCAGCTTGACAGGGGCAAGCTCCTACAATGAGCAGTTCTTC.